The entry that follows covers one TCR beta chain sequence. As yet, its antigen is unknown. Within the sample, other DNA sequences also encode this same CDR3. Patients had blood sampled at baseline and again on cycle 4 day 1 and cycle 7 day 1. The data derive from a study of OX40 agonist ivuxolimab in advanced cancers. Here immunoSEQ multiplex PCR was the method, and the copy in TCRdb shows in-frame clones only, minus some. The sample shows about 42,000 clones, 75% to 90% of them seen only once. General observations from the study: At 0.1 to 3.0 mg/kg, CD4+ and CD8+ blood T cells expanded clonally by week 6. Clonal expansion in partial responders at 0.1-3.0 mg/kg ranked among the lowest.

The germline V gene encodes CDR1 SGHRS and CDR2 YFSETQ. Trimming cost V 0 bases and J 8 bases, with 8 bases left between them. The CDR3 spans 12 residues. Sequencing used CD4+ or CD8+ T cells sorted from blood, obtained in a trial of the OX40 agonist ivuxolimab. The sequence derives from an adult with an advanced solid tumor such as melanoma, head and neck, liver or kidney cancer. The chain recombines TRBV5-1 with TRBJ1-2; no reliable D call. CDR3 loop: CASSLGGSGYTF. CDR3 DNA: TGCGCCAGCAGCTTGGGAGGGAGCGGCTACACCTTC.